Here is one T cell receptor beta chain with its context. Produced via immunoSEQ multiplex PCR; TCRdb's table is partial and in-frame only. The sample consists of some 79,000 clones, approximately 93% of them appearing once. The source of the sample is a study of control samples from healthy donors and cancer patients. Trimming at V came to 5 bases and at J to 2 bases, leaving 8 bases not matched to a gene. CDR3 size: 15 residues. From germline, CDR1 is SNHLY and CDR2 FYNNEI. The receptor was isolated from a woman aged 40 to 50 with lung cancer. Sequencing used PBMCs. The chain is built from TRBV2 and TRBJ2-5; 7 positions match TRBD1. The chain's CDR3 is CASSLIGTEQETQYF. The CDR3 nucleotides read TGTGCCAGCAGTCTAATCGGGACAGAACAAGAGACCCAGTACTTC.